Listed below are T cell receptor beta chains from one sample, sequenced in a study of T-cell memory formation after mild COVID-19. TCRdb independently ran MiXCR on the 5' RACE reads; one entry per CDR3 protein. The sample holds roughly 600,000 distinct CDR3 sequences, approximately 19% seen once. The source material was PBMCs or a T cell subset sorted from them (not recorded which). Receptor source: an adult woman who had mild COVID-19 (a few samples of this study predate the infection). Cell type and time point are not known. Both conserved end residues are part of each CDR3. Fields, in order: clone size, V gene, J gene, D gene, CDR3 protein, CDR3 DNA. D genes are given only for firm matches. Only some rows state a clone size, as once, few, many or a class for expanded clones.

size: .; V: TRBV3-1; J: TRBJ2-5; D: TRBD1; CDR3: CASSQRTGTEETQYF; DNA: TGTGCCAGCAGCCAGCGGACAGGGACGGAAGAGACCCAGTACTTC
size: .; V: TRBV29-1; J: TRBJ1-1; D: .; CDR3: CSVLRATEAFF; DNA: TGCAGCGTTCTCCGGGCGACTGAAGCTTTCTTT
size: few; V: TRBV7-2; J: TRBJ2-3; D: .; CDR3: CASSLGGAPSTDTQYF; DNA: TGTGCCAGCAGCTTAGGGGGGGCCCCTAGCACAGATACGCAGTATTTT
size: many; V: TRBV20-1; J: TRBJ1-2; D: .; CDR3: CSARGGDGYTF; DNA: TGCAGTGCTAGGGGAGGGGATGGCTACACCTTC
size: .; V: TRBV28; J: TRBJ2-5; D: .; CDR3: CASSYEIQETQYF; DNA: TGTGCCAGCAGTTACGAGATCCAAGAGACCCAGTACTTC
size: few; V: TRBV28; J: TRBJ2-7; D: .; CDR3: CASSLAEGLTYEQYF; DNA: TGTGCCAGCAGTCTGGCAGAAGGACTAACCTACGAGCAGTACTTC
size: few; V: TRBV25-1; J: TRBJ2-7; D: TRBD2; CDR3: CASSEYSGRARDEQYF; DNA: TGTGCCAGCAGTGAATATAGCGGGAGGGCCAGGGACGAGCAGTACTTC
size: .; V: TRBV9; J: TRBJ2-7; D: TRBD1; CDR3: CASSVGDRGGDEQYF; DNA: TGTGCCAGCAGCGTAGGGGACAGGGGAGGGGACGAGCAGTACTTC
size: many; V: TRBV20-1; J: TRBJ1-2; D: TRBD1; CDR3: CSARDYRGNGYTF; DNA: TGCAGTGCTAGAGACTACAGGGGGAATGGCTACACCTTC
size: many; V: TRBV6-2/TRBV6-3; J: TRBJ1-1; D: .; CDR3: CASSRGGEAFF; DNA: TGTGCCAGCAGCCGGGGGGGCGAAGCTTTCTTT
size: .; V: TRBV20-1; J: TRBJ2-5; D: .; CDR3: CSAGTYGETQYF; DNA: TGCAGTGCCGGGACCTATGGAGAGACCCAGTACTTC
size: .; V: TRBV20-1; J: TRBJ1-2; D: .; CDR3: CSAVENGYTF; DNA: TGCAGTGCAGTAGAGAATGGCTACACCTTC
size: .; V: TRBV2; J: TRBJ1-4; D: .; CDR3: CASSELGNEKLFF; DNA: TGTGCCAGCAGTGAATTGGGTAATGAAAAACTGTTTTTT
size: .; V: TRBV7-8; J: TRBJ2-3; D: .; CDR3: CASSLASDADTQYF; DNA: TGTGCCAGCAGCTTGGCTAGCGACGCAGATACGCAGTATTTT
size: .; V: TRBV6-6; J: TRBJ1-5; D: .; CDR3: CASSRDGQPQHF; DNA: TGTGCCAGCAGCCGCGACGGTCAGCCCCAGCATTTT
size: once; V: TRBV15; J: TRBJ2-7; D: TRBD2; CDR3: CATSRDWRERDYEQYF; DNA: TGTGCCACCAGCAGAGATTGGCGGGAGCGAGACTACGAGCAGTACTTC
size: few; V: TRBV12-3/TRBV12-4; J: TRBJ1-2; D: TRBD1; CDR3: CASSSPGTGFGYTF; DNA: TGTGCCAGCAGTTCCCCCGGGACAGGGTTTGGCTACACCTTC
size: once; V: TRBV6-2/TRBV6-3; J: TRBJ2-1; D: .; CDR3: CASSRPGLGPVEFF; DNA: TGTGCCAGCAGCCGCCCGGGCCTGGGCCCAGTGGAGTTCTTC
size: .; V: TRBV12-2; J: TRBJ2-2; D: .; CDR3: CASRPPGLAGNTGELFF; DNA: TGTGCAAGTCGCCCCCCCGGGTTAGCTGGGAACACCGGGGAGCTGTTTTTT
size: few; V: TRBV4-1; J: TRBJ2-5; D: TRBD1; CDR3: CASSKLPPGQYQETQYF; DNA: TGCGCCAGCAGCAAACTCCCTCCGGGACAGTACCAAGAGACCCAGTACTTC
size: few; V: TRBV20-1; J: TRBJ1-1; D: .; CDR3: CSAGGSLTVGTEAFF; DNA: TGCAGTGCTGGGGGTTCTTTGACAGTTGGCACTGAAGCTTTCTTT
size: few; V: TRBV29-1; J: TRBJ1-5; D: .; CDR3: CSVDPGGNQPQHF; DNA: TGCAGCGTTGACCCAGGGGGCAATCAGCCCCAGCATTTT
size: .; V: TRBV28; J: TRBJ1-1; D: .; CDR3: CASSSWTDAEAFF; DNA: TGTGCCAGCAGTTCCTGGACGGATGCTGAAGCTTTCTTT
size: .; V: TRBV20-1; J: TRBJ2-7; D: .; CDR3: CSARDGGDNTLYEQYF; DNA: TGCAGTGCTAGAGATGGGGGTGACAATACCCTCTACGAGCAGTACTTC
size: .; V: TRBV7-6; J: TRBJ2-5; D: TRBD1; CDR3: CASSGKAGTGVGGQTQYF; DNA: TGTGCCAGCAGCGGTAAGGCCGGGACAGGGGTCGGGGGGCAGACCCAGTACTTC
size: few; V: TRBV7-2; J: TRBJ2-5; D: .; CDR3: CASSLIGYSPEQETQYF; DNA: TGTGCCAGCAGCTTAATAGGGTACAGCCCGGAGCAAGAGACCCAGTACTTC
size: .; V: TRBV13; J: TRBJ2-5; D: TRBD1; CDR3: CASGWGTGKEETQYF; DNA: TGTGCCAGCGGGTGGGGGACAGGGAAGGAAGAGACCCAGTACTTC
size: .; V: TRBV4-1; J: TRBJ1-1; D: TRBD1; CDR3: CASSPGQDLGAFF; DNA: TGCGCCAGCAGCCCCGGACAGGATTTAGGAGCTTTCTTT
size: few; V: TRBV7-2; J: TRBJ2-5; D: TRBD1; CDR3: CASSPDRGLQETQYF; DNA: TGTGCCAGCAGTCCCGACAGGGGGCTACAAGAGACCCAGTACTTC
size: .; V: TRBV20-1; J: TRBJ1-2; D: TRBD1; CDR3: CSAPGQGVTLLRGYTF; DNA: TGCAGTGCACCTGGACAGGGAGTGACCCTCCTCCGTGGCTACACCTTC
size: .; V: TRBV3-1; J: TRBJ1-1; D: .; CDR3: CASSQAGITEAFF; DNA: TGTGCCAGCAGCCAGGCAGGTATCACTGAAGCTTTCTTT
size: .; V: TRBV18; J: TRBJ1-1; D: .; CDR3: CASSPSSRNTEAFF; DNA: TGTGCCAGCTCACCCTCTTCGAGAAACACTGAAGCTTTCTTT
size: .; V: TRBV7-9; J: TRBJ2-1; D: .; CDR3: CASGRGKEANEQFF; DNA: TGTGCCAGCGGCCGAGGGAAGGAAGCTAATGAGCAGTTCTTC
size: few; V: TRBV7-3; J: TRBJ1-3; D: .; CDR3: CASSVGTAGNTIYF; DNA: TGTGCCAGCAGCGTCGGGACTGCTGGAAACACCATATATTTT
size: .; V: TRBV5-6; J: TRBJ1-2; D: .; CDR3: CASNLLGRTSYGYTF; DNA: TGTGCCAGCAACCTCCTTGGCAGGACTAGCTATGGCTACACCTTC
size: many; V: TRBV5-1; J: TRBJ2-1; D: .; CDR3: CASSLGQGGNEQFF; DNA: TGCGCCAGCAGCTTGGGACAGGGAGGGAATGAGCAGTTCTTC
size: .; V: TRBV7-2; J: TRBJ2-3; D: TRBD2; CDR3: CASSPRLAASTDTQYF; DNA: TGTGCCAGCAGCCCCAGACTAGCCGCTAGCACAGATACGCAGTATTTT
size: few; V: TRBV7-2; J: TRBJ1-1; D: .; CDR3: CASSLASTTNTEAFF; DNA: TGTGCCAGCAGCTTAGCCAGCACAACCAACACTGAAGCTTTCTTT
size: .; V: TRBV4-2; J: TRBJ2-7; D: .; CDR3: CASSQDRFTRIAYEQYF; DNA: TGTGCCAGCAGCCAAGACCGTTTTACTAGAATCGCCTACGAGCAGTACTTC
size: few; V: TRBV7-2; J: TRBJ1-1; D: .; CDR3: CASSPRGQFEAFF; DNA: TGTGCCAGCAGCCCCCGTGGGCAGTTTGAAGCTTTCTTT
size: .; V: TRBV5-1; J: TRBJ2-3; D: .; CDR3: CASTYTNERNTQYF; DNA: TGCGCCAGCACGTATACCAATGAGAGGAATACGCAGTATTTT
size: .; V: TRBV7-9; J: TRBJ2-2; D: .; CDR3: CASSIQVFIDGELFF; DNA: TGTGCCAGCAGCATACAAGTATTTATTGACGGGGAGCTGTTTTTT
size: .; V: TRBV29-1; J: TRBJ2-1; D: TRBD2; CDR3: CSVESGLGLWSYNEQFF; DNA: TGCAGCGTTGAATCGGGACTAGGTCTGTGGTCCTACAATGAGCAGTTCTTC
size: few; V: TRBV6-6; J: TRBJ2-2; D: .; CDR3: CASSYADGELFF; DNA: TGTGCCAGCAGTTACGCGGACGGGGAGCTGTTTTTT
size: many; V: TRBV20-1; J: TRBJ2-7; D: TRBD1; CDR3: CSAFPWDRVSSYEQYF; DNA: TGCAGTGCTTTTCCATGGGACAGGGTTAGCTCCTACGAGCAGTACTTC